This T cell receptor beta chain emerged from a study of shared clonotypes between healthy human individuals. Assay: immunoSEQ multiplex PCR; the TCRdb copy retains only in-frame clones and omits some. The profile shows 490,000 or so clones, 79% of them singletons. General study points: The diversity represented, both genetic and in exposure history, was limited by few donors. Tissues were not sampled, only blood, and their repertoires likely differ.

This CDR3 contains 17 residues. The ends lost 4 bases at V and 6 bases at J; junction bases unmatched: 14. The germline CDR1 and CDR2 sequences are SGHRS and YFSETQ. With regard to this clone: Its specificity is not known.

The sequencing sample was made of PBMCs. This TCR was recovered from a woman in her forties in good health. Some clones in this sample may be carry-over from other donors' samples. This sequence joins TRBV5-1 and TRBJ2-7, with TRBD2 matching over 12 bases. In DNA, the CDR3 is TGCGCCAGCAGCGTCCTTCTGTCGACTAGCGGGAGAAGCGAGCAGTACTTC. It specifies CASSVLLSTSGRSEQYF.